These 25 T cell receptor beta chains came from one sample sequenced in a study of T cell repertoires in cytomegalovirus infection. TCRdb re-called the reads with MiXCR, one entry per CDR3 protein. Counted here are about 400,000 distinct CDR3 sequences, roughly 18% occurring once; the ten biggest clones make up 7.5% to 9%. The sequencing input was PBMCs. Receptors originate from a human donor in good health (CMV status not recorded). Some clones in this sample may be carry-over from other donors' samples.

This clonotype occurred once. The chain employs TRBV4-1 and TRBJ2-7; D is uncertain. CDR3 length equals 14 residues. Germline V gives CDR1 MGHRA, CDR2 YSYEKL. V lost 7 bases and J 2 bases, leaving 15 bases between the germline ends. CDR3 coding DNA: TGCGCCAGCACCCTCCGATTAGATGCCTACGAGCAGTACTTC. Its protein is CASTLRLDAYEQYF.

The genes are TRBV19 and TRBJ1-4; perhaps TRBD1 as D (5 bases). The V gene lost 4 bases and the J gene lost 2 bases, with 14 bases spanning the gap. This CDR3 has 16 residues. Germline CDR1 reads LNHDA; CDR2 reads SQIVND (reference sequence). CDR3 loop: CASSTTRGTTNEKLFF. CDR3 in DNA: TGTGCCAGTAGTACGACAAGGGGAACCACTAATGAAAAACTGTTTTTT.

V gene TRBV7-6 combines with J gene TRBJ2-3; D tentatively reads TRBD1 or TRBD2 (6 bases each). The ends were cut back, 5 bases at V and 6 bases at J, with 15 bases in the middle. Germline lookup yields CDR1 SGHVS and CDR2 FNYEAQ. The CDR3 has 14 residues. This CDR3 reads CASSLRGGLDTQYF. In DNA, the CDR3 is TGTGCCAGCAGCCTAAGAGGGGGGCTGGATACGCAGTATTTT.

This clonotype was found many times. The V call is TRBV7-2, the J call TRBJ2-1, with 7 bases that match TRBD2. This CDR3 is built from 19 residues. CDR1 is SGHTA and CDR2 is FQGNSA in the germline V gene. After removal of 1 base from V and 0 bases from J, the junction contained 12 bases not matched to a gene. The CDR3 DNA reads TGTGCCAGCAGCTTAGATCCGAGACTAGCTCCGAGCTCCTACAATGAGCAGTTCTTC. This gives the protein CASSLDPRLAPSSYNEQFF.

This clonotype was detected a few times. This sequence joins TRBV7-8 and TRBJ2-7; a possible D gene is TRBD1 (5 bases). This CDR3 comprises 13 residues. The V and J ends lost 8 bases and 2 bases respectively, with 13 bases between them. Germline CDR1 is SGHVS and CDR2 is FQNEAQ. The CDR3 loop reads CASGPGITYEQYF. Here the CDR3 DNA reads TGTGCCAGCGGACCAGGGATTACCTACGAGCAGTACTTC.

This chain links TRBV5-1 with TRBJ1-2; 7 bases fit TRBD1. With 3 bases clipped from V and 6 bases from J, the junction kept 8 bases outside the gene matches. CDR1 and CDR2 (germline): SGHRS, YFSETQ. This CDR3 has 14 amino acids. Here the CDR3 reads CASSSGQSHDGYTF. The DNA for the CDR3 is TGCGCCAGCAGCTCGGGACAGAGCCACGATGGCTACACCTTC.

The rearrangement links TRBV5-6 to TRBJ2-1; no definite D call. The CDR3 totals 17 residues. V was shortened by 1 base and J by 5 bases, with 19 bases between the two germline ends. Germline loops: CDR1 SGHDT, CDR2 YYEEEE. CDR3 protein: CASSLTPLLLRDNEQFF. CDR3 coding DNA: TGTGCCAGCAGCTTGACGCCGTTGCTACTTAGGGACAATGAGCAGTTCTTC.

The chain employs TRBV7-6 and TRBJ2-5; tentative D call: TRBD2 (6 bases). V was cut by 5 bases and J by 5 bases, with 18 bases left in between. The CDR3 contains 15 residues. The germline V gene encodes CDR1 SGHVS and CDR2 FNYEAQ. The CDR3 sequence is CASSHPWGVSETQYF. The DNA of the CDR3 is TGTGCCAGCAGCCATCCGTGGGGGGTATCGGAGACCCAGTACTTC.

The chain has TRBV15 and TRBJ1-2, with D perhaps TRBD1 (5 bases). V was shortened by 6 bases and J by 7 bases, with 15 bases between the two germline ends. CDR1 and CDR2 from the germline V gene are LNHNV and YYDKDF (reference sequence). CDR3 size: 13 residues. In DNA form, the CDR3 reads TGTGCCACCAGTCCGGGACGGGCTTCTGGCTACACCTTC. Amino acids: CATSPGRASGYTF.

The CDR3 DNA reads as TGTGCCAGCAGCCGACGACAATCCTCAACTAATGAAAAACTGTTTTTT. Its protein product is CASSRRQSSTNEKLFF. This chain links TRBV7-2 with TRBJ1-4, with D unresolved. Per germline, CDR1 SGHTA and CDR2 FQGNSA. Trimming took 5 bases from V and 0 from J, leaving 13 bases between them. The CDR3 is 16 residues long.

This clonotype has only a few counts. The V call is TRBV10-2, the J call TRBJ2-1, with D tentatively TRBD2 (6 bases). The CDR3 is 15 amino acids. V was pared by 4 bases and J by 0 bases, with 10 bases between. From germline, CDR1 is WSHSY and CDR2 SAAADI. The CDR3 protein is CASSGTGASYNEQFF. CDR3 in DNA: TGCGCCAGCAGTGGTACGGGAGCCTCCTACAATGAGCAGTTCTTC.

The CDR3 region has the DNA TGCGCCAGCAGCGACGGGGGCGCGGGAATTGAGCAGTTCTTC. Its translation: CASSDGGAGIEQFF. This rearrangement joins TRBV5-1 to TRBJ2-1; the D call may be TRBD1 or TRBD2 (6 bases each). The V gene lost 4 bases and the J gene lost 9 bases, with 17 bases spanning the gap. Per germline, CDR1 SGHRS and CDR2 YFSETQ. This CDR3 comprises 14 residues.

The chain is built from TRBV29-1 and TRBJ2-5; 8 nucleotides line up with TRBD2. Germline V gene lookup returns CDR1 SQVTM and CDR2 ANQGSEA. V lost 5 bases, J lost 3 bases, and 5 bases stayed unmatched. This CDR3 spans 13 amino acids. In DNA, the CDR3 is TGCAGCGTTTGGCGGGAGGTAAAAGAGACCCAGTACTTC. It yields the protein CSVWREVKETQYF.

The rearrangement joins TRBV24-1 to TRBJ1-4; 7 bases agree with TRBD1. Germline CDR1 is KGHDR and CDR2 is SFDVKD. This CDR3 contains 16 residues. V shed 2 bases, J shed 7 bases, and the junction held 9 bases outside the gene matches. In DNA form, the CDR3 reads TGTGCCACCAGTGATTATCTGACAGGGTCGGTTGAAAAACTGTTTTTT. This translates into CATSDYLTGSVEKLFF.

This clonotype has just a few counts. The CDR3: CASSKGRRETQYF. As DNA, the CDR3 is TGTGCCAGTAGTAAGGGTCGGCGAGAGACCCAGTACTTC. The chain couples TRBV19 to TRBJ2-5; D ambiguous. Germline values: CDR1 LNHDA, CDR2 SQIVND (reference sequence). This CDR3 comprises 13 residues. V was clipped by 4 bases and J by 4 bases, with 10 bases between them.

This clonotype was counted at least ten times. CDR3 sequence reads: CASSRPRDAANTGELFF. In nucleotides, the CDR3 is TGCGCCAGCAGCCGCCCCCGGGACGCGGCGAACACCGGGGAGCTGTTTTTT. The chain uses TRBV4-1 and TRBJ2-2; D may correspond to TRBD1 or TRBD2 (5 bases each). V lost 4 bases and J lost 0, with 15 bases in between. CDR3 length equals 17 residues. Germline-derived CDR1 and CDR2 are MGHRA and YSYEKL.

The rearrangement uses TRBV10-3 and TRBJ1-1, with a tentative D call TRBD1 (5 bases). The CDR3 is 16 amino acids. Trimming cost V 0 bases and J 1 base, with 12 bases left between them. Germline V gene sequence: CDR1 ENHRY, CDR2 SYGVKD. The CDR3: CAISESNGRANTEAFF. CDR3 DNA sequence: TGTGCCATCAGTGAGTCGAACGGCAGGGCGAACACTGAAGCTTTCTTT.

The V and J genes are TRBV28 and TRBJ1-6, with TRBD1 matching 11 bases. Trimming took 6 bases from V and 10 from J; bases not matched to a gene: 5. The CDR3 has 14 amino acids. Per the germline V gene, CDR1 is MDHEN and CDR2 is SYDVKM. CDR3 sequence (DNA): TGTGCCAGCAGATCCGGGACAGGGGGATCACCCCTCCACTTT. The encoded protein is CASRSGTGGSPLHF.

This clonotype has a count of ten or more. The DNA for the CDR3 is TGTGCCAGCAGCTTACAGGATCGGGCTAGCGGGGGGCACCCCACCCATACGCAGTATTTT. This gives the protein CASSLQDRASGGHPTHTQYF. The chain employs TRBV7-2 and TRBJ2-3; 11 bases are shared with TRBD2. The CDR3 is made up of 20 amino acids. Germline assignment: CDR1 SGHTA and CDR2 FQGNSA. The junction had 20 bases not matched to a gene; V was cut back by 2 bases and J by 7 bases.

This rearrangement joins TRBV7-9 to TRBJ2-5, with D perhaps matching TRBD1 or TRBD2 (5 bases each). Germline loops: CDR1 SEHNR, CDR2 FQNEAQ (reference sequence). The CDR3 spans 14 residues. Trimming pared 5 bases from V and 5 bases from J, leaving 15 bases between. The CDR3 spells CASSPQRGGETQYF. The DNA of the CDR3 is TGTGCCAGCAGCCCCCAGAGGGGTGGGGAGACCCAGTACTTC.

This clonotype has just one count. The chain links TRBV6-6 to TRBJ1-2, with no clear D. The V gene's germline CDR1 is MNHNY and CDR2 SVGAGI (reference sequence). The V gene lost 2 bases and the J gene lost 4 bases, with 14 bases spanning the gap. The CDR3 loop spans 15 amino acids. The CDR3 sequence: CASSYRKDLSYGYTF. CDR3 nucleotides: TGTGCCAGCAGTTACCGAAAGGACCTAAGCTATGGCTACACCTTC.

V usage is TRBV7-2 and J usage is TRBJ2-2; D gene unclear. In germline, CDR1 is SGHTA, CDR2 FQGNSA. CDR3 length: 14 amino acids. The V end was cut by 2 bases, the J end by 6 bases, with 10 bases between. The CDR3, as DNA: TGTGCCAGCAGCTTAACTACATCTGCCGGGGAGCTGTTTTTT. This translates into CASSLTTSAGELFF.

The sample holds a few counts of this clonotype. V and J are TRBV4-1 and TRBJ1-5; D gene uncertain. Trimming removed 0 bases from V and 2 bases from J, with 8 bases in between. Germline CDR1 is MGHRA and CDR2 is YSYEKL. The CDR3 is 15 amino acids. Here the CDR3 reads CASSQDDGRNQPQHF. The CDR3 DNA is TGCGCCAGCAGCCAAGATGACGGCCGCAATCAGCCCCAGCATTTT.

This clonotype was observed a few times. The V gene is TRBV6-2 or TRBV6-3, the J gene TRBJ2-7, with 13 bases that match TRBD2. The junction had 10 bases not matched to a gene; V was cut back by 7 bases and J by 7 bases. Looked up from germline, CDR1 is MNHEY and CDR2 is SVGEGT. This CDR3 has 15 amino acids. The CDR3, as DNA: TGTGCCAGCACCCAACAACTAGCGGGAGGGAATGAGCAGTACTTC. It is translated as CASTQQLAGGNEQYF.

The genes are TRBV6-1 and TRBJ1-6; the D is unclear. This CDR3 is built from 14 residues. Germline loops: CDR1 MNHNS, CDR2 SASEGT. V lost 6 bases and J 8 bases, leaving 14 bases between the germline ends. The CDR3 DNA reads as TGTGCCAGCAGCTTCGACCCGTATGATTCACCCCTCCACTTT. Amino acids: CASSFDPYDSPLHF.